This T cell receptor (beta chain) was captured by sequencing in a study of vaccination effects on CD4 cells after COVID-19. The data were produced by immunoSEQ multiplex PCR, yet TCRdb's version contains in-frame clones alone and is incomplete. The sample contains approximately 61,000 clones, around 78% of which appear only once. The CDR3 covers 13 residues. The germline V gene has CDR1 SGHNT and CDR2 YYREEE (reference sequence). The V end was cut by 4 bases, the J end by 0 bases, with 7 bases between. CD4+ T cells specific for antigen were expanded with viral peptide pools by the ViraFEST assay before sequencing. After more than 9 days in culture, the CD4+ T cells were isolated. Of the BNT162b2 and mRNA-1273 vaccines, participants received two doses of one or the other. Each vaccine recipient was nucleocapsid antibody negative and had no prior SARS-CoV-2 infection. To note about this clone: Its antigen remains unidentified.

The chain couples TRBV5-4 to TRBJ2-5; D might be TRBD1 (5 bases). The sample here was CD4+ T cells from PBMCs cultured with HCoV-229E spike peptides, taken after COVID-19 vaccination. The clonotype originates from a human donor who received a COVID-19 vaccine. CDR3 nucleotides: TGTGCCAGCAGCCCAGGGTACCAAGAGACCCAGTACTTC. Its translation is CASSPGYQETQYF.